Presented here are 18 T cell receptor beta chains from one specimen sequenced in a study of identical twins (dated by TCRdb to 2015 to 2016). Libraries were made using 5' RACE. Data came from an Illumina HiSeq 2000. The public reads were quality trimmed at Q25 with fastp and then assembled into clones with MiXCR by TCRdb, keeping productive beta chains. Records with the same CDR3 protein are collapsed into one entry carrying the most frequent genes and DNA. Across this sample there are approximately 550,000 distinct CDR3 sequences, with more than 20% seen only once. Of the sample, around 0.5% falls within the top ten clones. The same specimen was also included in a second study, on yellow fever vaccine responses in identical twins.

The sequenced sample consisted of CD4+ T cells sorted from blood. These receptors were obtained from a woman aged 18-29 years in good health.

The chain combines TRBV10-3 with TRBJ2-1; 8 nucleotides align to TRBD2. CDR1 and CDR2 from the germline V gene are ENHRY and SYGVKD. The CDR3 has 14 residues. Trimming removed 5 bases from V and 4 bases from J; junction bases left unmatched: 4. Written as DNA, the CDR3 is TGTGCCATCAGTAGTCGGGAGGGTTACAATGAGCAGTTCTTC. Translated, it gives CAISSREGYNEQFF.

V gene TRBV5-1 combines with J gene TRBJ2-1, with TRBD2 as a possible D gene (6 bases). Trimming stripped 5 bases from V and 3 bases from J, with 12 bases between. Per germline, CDR1 SGHRS and CDR2 YFSETQ. The CDR3 totals 14 residues. CDR3 loop: CASREGLLYNEQFF. The CDR3 DNA sequence: TGCGCCAGCAGGGAGGGACTCCTCTACAATGAGCAGTTCTTC.

A few counts support this clonotype. The chain joins TRBV10-3 to TRBJ2-7; 8 nucleotides agree with TRBD2. The CDR3 loop spans 14 amino acids. V shed 2 bases and J 1 base; nucleotides not matched to a gene: 1. Germline V gene data show CDR1 as ENHRY and CDR2 as SYGVKD. CDR3 sequence: CAISEQRESYEQYF. Here the CDR3 DNA reads TGTGCCATCAGTGAGCAGCGGGAGTCCTACGAGCAGTACTTC.

The rearrangement links TRBV12-3 or TRBV12-4 to TRBJ2-5, with 13 positions matching TRBD2. With V trimmed by 6 bases and J by 10 bases, 5 bases remained unmatched. The CDR3 sequence is 13 residues long. The CDR3 coding sequence is TGTGCCAGCAGACCGACTAGCGGGGGGATCCAGTACTTC. This codes for CASRPTSGGIQYF.

This chain links TRBV3-1 with TRBJ2-6; D not certain. CDR3 size: 14 residues. Between the trimmed V and J ends, which lost 0 bases and 2 bases, there was a span of 2 bases. Germline V gives CDR1 LGHDT, CDR2 YNNKEL (reference sequence). CDR3 DNA: TGTGCCAGCAGCCAAGAGGCTGGGGCCAACGTCCTGACTTTC. Protein: CASSQEAGANVLTF.

V and J are TRBV4-1 and TRBJ2-1; 10 positions match TRBD2. Germline CDR1 is MGHRA and CDR2 is YSYEKL. After removal of 0 bases from V and 10 bases from J, the junction contained 12 bases not matched to a gene. The CDR3 extends over 17 amino acids. CDR3 in DNA: TGCGCCAGCAGCCAAGATCCAGCGGCTAGCGGGAGCTGGGAGCAGTTCTTC. Its translation is CASSQDPAASGSWEQFF.

This clonotype was counted a few times. The chain has TRBV7-9 and TRBJ2-5; D ambiguous. Deletions cut 7 bases from V and 4 bases from J, with 13 bases between. CDR3 size: 13 residues. The V gene's germline CDR1 is SEHNR and CDR2 FQNEAQ (reference sequence). CDR3 loop: CASTSLGGETQYF. CDR3 in DNA: TGTGCCAGCACCTCCCTAGGTGGAGAGACCCAGTACTTC.

This chain's CDR3 is CAGSPPEGSNEKLFF. Here the CDR3 DNA reads TGTGCCGGGAGCCCCCCCGAGGGTTCAAATGAAAAACTGTTTTTT. This chain connects TRBV27 to TRBJ1-4; no clear D. The germline gives CDR1 MNHEY, CDR2 SMNVEV (reference sequence). The CDR3 consists of 15 residues. Trimming pared 11 bases from V and 5 bases from J, leaving 21 bases between.

This clonotype showed up just a few times. The genes are TRBV15 and TRBJ2-3; 10 positions agree with TRBD2. Germline CDR1 is LNHNV and CDR2 is YYDKDF (reference sequence). The V gene end was trimmed by 2 bases and the J gene end by 6 bases; junction bases not matched to a gene: 11. CDR3 length: 17 amino acids. CDR3 coding DNA: TGTGCCACCAGCAGATCCCAGGCTAGCGGGAGAGGGGATACGCAGTATTTT. This sequence encodes CATSRSQASGRGDTQYF.

The sample holds a few counts of this clonotype. The V gene is TRBV5-1, the J gene TRBJ1-3; D remains ambiguous. The V gene lost 0 bases and the J gene lost 0 bases, with 7 bases spanning the gap. Germline CDR1 is SGHRS and CDR2 is YFSETQ. The CDR3 has 15 amino acids. In DNA form, the CDR3 reads TGCGCCAGCAGCTTGGACGGCAACTCTGGAAACACCATATATTTT. Its translation: CASSLDGNSGNTIYF.

The rearrangement links TRBV7-9 to TRBJ2-1; D may match TRBD1 or TRBD2 (5 bases each). The CDR3 runs to 14 residues. Trimming shortened V by 3 bases and J by 8 bases, and 14 bases separated the two germline ends. CDR1 and CDR2 (germline): SEHNR, FQNEAQ (reference sequence). The CDR3 here is CASSLVGAAYEQFF. The DNA for the CDR3 is TGTGCCAGCAGCTTGGTCGGGGCGGCCTATGAGCAGTTCTTC.

The chain links TRBV27 to TRBJ2-1; D is undetermined. The V gene lost 7 bases and the J gene lost 0 bases, with 16 bases spanning the gap. Germline loops: CDR1 MNHEY, CDR2 SMNVEV (reference sequence). This CDR3 is 16 amino acids long. CDR3 protein: CASKWRIESSYNEQFF. The CDR3 DNA sequence: TGTGCCAGCAAATGGCGGATCGAGAGCTCCTACAATGAGCAGTTCTTC.

The rearrangement links TRBV10-3 to TRBJ2-3, with D tentatively TRBD2 (6 bases). This CDR3 comprises 15 residues. Germline CDR1 and CDR2: ENHRY and SYGVKD. With 6 bases removed from V and 1 base from J, the gap between germline ends came to 14 bases. The CDR3 loop reads CAIRAGPTGTDTQYF. CDR3 nucleotides: TGTGCCATCAGAGCGGGTCCAACAGGCACAGATACGCAGTATTTT.

The gene calls are TRBV12-3 or TRBV12-4 and TRBJ1-6; D might be TRBD1 (6 bases). The CDR3 extends over 14 amino acids. With 6 bases removed from V and 8 bases from J, the gap between germline ends came to 14 bases. The DNA for the CDR3 is TGTGCCAGCAGCCTTCGTCGGACAGATTCACCCCTCCACTTT. Encoded protein: CASSLRRTDSPLHF.

The chain's CDR3 is CASSQSDRDRGETQYF. CDR3 coding DNA: TGTGCCAGCAGCCAATCGGACAGGGACAGGGGAGAGACCCAGTACTTC. The chain joins TRBV14 to TRBJ2-5, with 10 bases lining up with TRBD1. Trimming removed 2 bases from V and 4 bases from J; junction bases left unmatched: 7. Germline-derived CDR1 and CDR2 are SGHDN and FVKESK. CDR3 length: 16 amino acids. Complete variable domain (other parts from reference TRBV14 and TRBJ2-5): EAGVTQFPSHSVIEKGQTVTLRCDPISGHDNLYWYRRVMGKEIKFLLHFVKESKQDESGMPNNRFLAERTGGTYSTLKVQPAELEDSGVYFCASSQSDRDRGETQYFGPGTRLLVL.

A few counts support this clonotype. The gene calls are TRBV7-2 and TRBJ2-2; D uncertain. This CDR3 is built from 15 residues. Trimming cost V 1 base and J 2 bases, with 8 bases left between them. In germline, CDR1 is SGHTA, CDR2 FQGNSA. The CDR3 nucleotides are TGTGCCAGCAGCTTAGGGATAGCAAACACCGGGGAGCTGTTTTTT. Translating it yields CASSLGIANTGELFF. Full variable domain (outside the CDR3, taken from reference TRBV7-2 and TRBJ2-2): GAGVSQSPSNKVTEKGKDVELRCDPISGHTALYWYRQSLGQGLEFLIYFQGNSAPDKSGLPSDRFSAERTGGSVSTLTIQRTQQEDSAVYLCASSLGIANTGELFFGEGSRLTVL.

This chain uses TRBV2 with TRBJ2-3; D is possibly TRBD1 (5 bases). The germline V and J ends were trimmed by 7 bases and 2 bases, with 22 bases remaining between them. CDR1 and CDR2 (germline): SNHLY, FYNNEI. CDR3 length equals 17 residues. The CDR3 region is CASKQDNSSPFTDTQYF. CDR3 DNA: TGTGCCAGCAAACAGGACAATTCGTCGCCGTTCACAGATACGCAGTATTTT. The full variable domain, its missing parts supplied by reference TRBV2 and TRBJ2-3, is EPEVTQTPSHQVTQMGQEVILRCVPISNHLYFYWYRQILGQKVEFLVSFYNNEISEKSEIFDDQFSVERPDGSNFTLKIRSTKLEDSAMYFCASKQDNSSPFTDTQYFGPGTRLTVL.

The sample holds many counts of this clonotype. This chain links TRBV12-3 or TRBV12-4 with TRBJ2-3; D unclear. The CDR3 is 15 residues long. V lost 6 bases to trimming and J lost 2 bases, with 15 bases between them. CDR3 region: CASRRYVSPTDTQYF. CDR3 coding DNA: TGTGCCAGCAGACGATACGTATCCCCCACAGATACGCAGTATTTT.